What follows are 20 T cell receptor beta chains derived from one specimen sequenced in a study of post-analysis software for immune sequencing data. General observations from the study: Roughly five TRBV segments appeared more often in patients than in controls, and TRBV5-6, TRBV5-1 and TRBV20-1 were among these.

The library was made from cDNA and included unique molecular identifiers. TCRdb recomputed calls from the PCR reads with MiXCR, one row per CDR3 protein. The sample comprises about 770,000 distinct CDR3 sequences, roughly 50% of which are singletons, and approximately 4.4% rests with the top ten. Their cognate antigens are unknown. Sequences were obtained from blood. These receptors all come from a girl aged 10-17 years with multiple sclerosis.

The chain has TRBV20-1 and TRBJ1-2; D not resolved. This CDR3 spans 13 amino acids. Germline lookup yields CDR1 DFQATT and CDR2 SNEGSKA (reference sequence). The V end was cut by 0 bases, the J end by 7 bases, with 12 bases between. As DNA, the CDR3 is TGCAGTGCTAGAGAGGGCGGAGGTAGTGGCTACACCTTC. Its protein is CSAREGGGSGYTF.

The V gene is TRBV20-1, the J gene TRBJ2-7; D gene ambiguous. This CDR3 has 12 residues. V lost 3 bases and J lost 2, with 8 bases in between. CDR1 is DFQATT and CDR2 is SNEGSKA in the germline V gene (reference sequence). CDR3 nucleotide sequence: TGCAGTGCTAGGTCGGCGGCCTACGAGCAGTACTTC. Its translation: CSARSAAYEQYF.

V usage is TRBV20-1 and J usage is TRBJ1-2; D not resolved. The V and J ends lost 1 base and 7 bases respectively, with 10 bases between them. CDR1 DFQATT and CDR2 SNEGSKA come from the germline V gene (reference sequence). This CDR3 contains 12 residues. In DNA form, the CDR3 reads TGCAGTGCTAGAGCTTCCCTTTTTGGCTACACCTTC. It codes for CSARASLFGYTF.

This clonotype has just a few counts. V gene TRBV4-2 combines with J gene TRBJ2-1; D possibly corresponds to TRBD2 (6 bases). The CDR3 consists of 19 residues. Trimming removed 1 base from V and 1 base from J, with 20 bases in between. The germline V gene encodes CDR1 LGHNA and CDR2 YNFKEQ. CDR3 in amino acids: CASSQVGTPESRSYNEQFF. CDR3 DNA sequence: TGTGCCAGCAGCCAAGTCGGGACTCCCGAGTCTAGGTCCTACAATGAGCAGTTCTTC.

The sample holds one count of this clonotype. The J gene is TRBJ1-2, the V gene TRBV10-3, with TRBD1 identical over 12 bases. Trimming took 3 bases from V and 6 from J; bases not matched to a gene: 8. Germline values: CDR1 ENHRY, CDR2 SYGVKD. This CDR3 has 16 amino acids. The CDR3 DNA reads TGTGCCATCAGTGACACCGGGACAGGGGGCGCGAATGGCTACACCTTC. Translation: CAISDTGTGGANGYTF.

The chain combines TRBV20-1 with TRBJ1-1; 7 positions match TRBD1. Germline assignment: CDR1 DFQATT and CDR2 SNEGSKA (reference sequence). J was trimmed by 4 bases and V by 3 bases; bases with no gene match: 2. This CDR3 has 12 residues. This chain's CDR3 is CSARKGATEAFF. Here the CDR3 DNA reads TGCAGTGCTAGGAAGGGGGCCACTGAAGCTTTCTTT.

The V gene is TRBV5-1, the J gene TRBJ2-3; D remains unclear. Germline-derived CDR1 and CDR2 are SGHRS and YFSETQ. V gave up 4 bases and J gave up 1 base, with 10 bases separating them. The CDR3 covers 14 residues. CDR3 in amino acids: CASSRWARTDTQYF. The CDR3 DNA is TGCGCCAGCAGCCGATGGGCGCGCACAGATACGCAGTATTTT. Filled out from reference TRBV5-1 and TRBJ2-3, the complete variable domain reads KAGVTQTPRYLIKTRGQQVTLSCSPISGHRSVSWYQQTPGQGLQFLFEYFSETQRNKGNFPGRFSGRQFSNSRSEMNVSTLELGDSALYLCASSRWARTDTQYFGPGTRLTVL.

This clonotype has a handful of counts. The V gene is TRBV9, the J gene TRBJ2-5; weak D call: TRBD1 (5 bases). The CDR3 totals 14 residues. From germline, CDR1 is SGDLS and CDR2 YYNGEE. V was clipped by 3 bases and J by 1 base, with 10 bases between them. Written as DNA, the CDR3 is TGTGCCAGCAGCGGATCAGGGCTCCAAGAGACCCAGTACTTC. Translation gives CASSGSGLQETQYF. Supplemented by reference TRBV9 and TRBJ2-5, the full variable domain reads DSGVTQTPKHLITATGQRVTLRCSPRSGDLSVYWYQQSLDQGLQFLIQYYNGEERAKGNILERFSAQQFPDLHSELNLSSLELGDSALYFCASSGSGLQETQYFGPGTRLLVL.

The J gene is TRBJ2-5, the V gene TRBV3-1; D gene uncertain. Deletions cut 0 bases from V and 4 bases from J, with 9 bases between. The germline gives CDR1 LGHDT, CDR2 YNNKEL (reference sequence). The CDR3 sequence is 14 residues long. This chain's CDR3 is CASSQDLRAETQYF. For the CDR3, the DNA is TGTGCCAGCAGCCAAGATCTAAGGGCAGAGACCCAGTACTTC.

This chain connects TRBV28 to TRBJ2-1; no definite D call. This CDR3 has 14 amino acids. Trimming pared 6 bases from V and 5 bases from J, leaving 14 bases between. Germline CDR1 MDHEN, CDR2 SYDVKM. CDR3 nucleotides: TGTGCCAGCAGGTTCGGGTCCTCGGACAATGAGCAGTTCTTC. It encodes CASRFGSSDNEQFF.

With respect to this clonotype: Sequence at one end of the junction differs from germline and may be a read error. The rearrangement uses TRBV28 and TRBJ2-5; unclear D gene. CDR3 size: 13 residues. Germline V lookup: CDR1 MDHEN, CDR2 SYDVKM. CDR3 region: CAGSPPPQETQYF. Here the CDR3 DNA reads TGTGCCGGCAGTCCCCCACCCCAAGAGACCCAGTACTTT.

This chain uses TRBV12-3 or TRBV12-4 with TRBJ1-5, with D perhaps TRBD1 (5 bases). The V end was cut by 4 bases, the J end by 3 bases, with 13 bases between. This CDR3 has 15 amino acids. Written as DNA, the CDR3 is TGTGCCAGCAGTTATGCGGGGGGTTACAATCAGCCCCAGCATTTT. It specifies CASSYAGGYNQPQHF.

V is TRBV12-3 or TRBV12-4 and J is TRBJ2-1; D perhaps matches TRBD2 (6 bases). V dropped 6 bases and J dropped 5 bases, with 20 bases sitting between them. CDR3 length: 16 residues. The CDR3 DNA reads TGTGCCAGCAGCATCGGGACTTCCACGGGGCACAATGAGCAGTTCTTC. As protein: CASSIGTSTGHNEQFF.

This clonotype was counted between two and nine times. The chain is built from TRBV20-1 and TRBJ2-1; 8 positions match TRBD2. This CDR3 comprises 14 residues. V was clipped by 5 bases and J by 5 bases; unmatched bases: 8. Germline values: CDR1 DFQATT, CDR2 SNEGSKA (reference sequence). CDR3 coding DNA: TGCAGTGCTCTTAGCGGGACTATTCACAATGAGCAGTTCTTC. This encodes CSALSGTIHNEQFF.

This chain joins TRBV7-9 and TRBJ2-7; 10 bases map to TRBD1. This CDR3 contains 15 residues. The V gene's germline CDR1 is SEHNR and CDR2 FQNEAQ (reference sequence). Trimming at V came to 2 bases and at J to 3 bases, leaving 4 bases not matched to a gene. The CDR3 protein is CASSLKRTGGYEQYF. The CDR3 DNA reads TGTGCCAGCAGCTTAAAGAGGACAGGGGGCTACGAGCAGTACTTC.

The chain employs TRBV10-3 and TRBJ2-5; maybe TRBD2 (6 bases). Germline CDR1 is ENHRY and CDR2 is SYGVKD. Trimming removed 8 bases at V and 11 bases at J, with 24 bases between. There are 14 residues in the CDR3. CDR3 in amino acids: CAICPLEGTGKQYF. In DNA form, the CDR3 reads TGTGCCATCTGTCCTTTGGAGGGGACGGGAAAGCAGTACTTC.

This clonotype has just one count. This chain joins TRBV12-3 or TRBV12-4 and TRBJ1-5; weak D call: TRBD1 (6 bases). The CDR3 is made up of 15 amino acids. The V gene lost 6 bases and the J gene lost 3 bases, with 15 bases spanning the gap. Here the CDR3 DNA reads TGTGCCAGCAGACTAGGAGACAGGCCCAATCAGCCCCAGCATTTT. Amino acid sequence: CASRLGDRPNQPQHF.

This clonotype was found a few times. This chain connects TRBV20-1 to TRBJ2-7; 16 bases are shared with TRBD2. Per germline, CDR1 DFQATT and CDR2 SNEGSKA (reference sequence). CDR3 length: 17 amino acids. V dropped 4 bases and J dropped 1; count of bases not matched to a gene: 7. CDR3 coding DNA: TGCAGTGCTAAGACGGGACTAGCGGGAGGGAATTCCTACGAGCAGTACTTC. Translating gives CSAKTGLAGGNSYEQYF.

The V gene is TRBV5-1, the J gene TRBJ1-1; 12 bases are a match to TRBD1. The CDR3 sequence is 15 residues long. Germline V gene lookup returns CDR1 SGHRS and CDR2 YFSETQ. The trim removed 4 bases at V and 4 bases at J, leaving 5 bases unmatched. The CDR3 is CASSNRDRGPTEAFF. The CDR3 bases are TGCGCCAGCAGCAACCGGGACAGGGGGCCCACTGAAGCTTTCTTT.

This clonotype was observed a handful of times. The chain employs TRBV6-6 and TRBJ2-4; D possibly corresponds to TRBD2 (6 bases). The J call may be incorrect, as the DNA end agrees better with TRBJ2-7. In germline, CDR1 is MNHNY, CDR2 SVGAGI (reference sequence). The CDR3 is made up of 14 amino acids. The CDR3 region is CASSYSAGPNEQYF. CDR3 DNA sequence: TGTGCCAGCAGTTACTCGGCGGGACCCAACGAGCAGTACTTC.